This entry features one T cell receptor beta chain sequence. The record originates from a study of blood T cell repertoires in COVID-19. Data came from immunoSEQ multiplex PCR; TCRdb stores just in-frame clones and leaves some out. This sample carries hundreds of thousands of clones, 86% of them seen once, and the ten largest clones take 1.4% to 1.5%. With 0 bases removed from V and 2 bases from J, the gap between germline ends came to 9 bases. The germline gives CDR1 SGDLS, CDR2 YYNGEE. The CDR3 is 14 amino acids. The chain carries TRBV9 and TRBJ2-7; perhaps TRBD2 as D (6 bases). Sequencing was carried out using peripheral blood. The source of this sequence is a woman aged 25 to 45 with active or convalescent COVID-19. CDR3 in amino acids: CASSVDSGPYEQYF. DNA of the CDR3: TGTGCCAGCAGCGTAGATAGCGGTCCCTACGAGCAGTACTTC.